These T cell receptor beta chains were read from a single sample in a study of OX40 agonist ivuxolimab in advanced cancers. Assay: immunoSEQ multiplex PCR; the TCRdb copy retains only in-frame clones and omits some. The sample lists 65,000 to 80,000 clones, 86% occurring once. Sequencing was performed on CD4+ or CD8+ T cells sorted from blood, taken in a trial of the OX40 agonist ivuxolimab. Receptors originate from an adult with an advanced solid tumor such as melanoma, head and neck, liver or kidney cancer. CDR3s include the opening cysteine and the closing phenylalanine or tryptophan. A D gene is named only where the DNA matches it firmly. Some rows mark clone size as missing; the rest say once, few, many or name a class of expanded clone.

J	D	size	V	DNA	CDR3
TRBJ2-2	NA	NA	TRBV7-2	TGTGCCAGCAGGTGGGCCGGGGAGCTGTTTTTT	CASRWAGELFF
TRBJ1-6	NA	once	TRBV2	TGTGCCAGCAGTGAAAGGGGGGAAGAAAATTCACCCCTCCACTTT	CASSERGEENSPLHF
TRBJ2-3	NA	NA	TRBV7-3	TGTGCCAGCAGCGTGGGACTCGCCGCAGATACGCAGTATTTT	CASSVGLAADTQYF
TRBJ1-2	NA	NA	TRBV7-2	TGTGCCAGCAGCTTTTCGGGGGATGGCTATGGCTACACCTTC	CASSFSGDGYGYTF
TRBJ1-5	NA	NA	TRBV5-1	TGCGCCAGCAGCTTGGGTGGGCGGGGCGGCCAGCCCCAGCATTTT	CASSLGGRGGQPQHF
TRBJ2-7	TRBD1	NA	TRBV5-5	TGTGCCAGCAGCTTGCCGGGACAGGTCCACGAGCAGTACTTC	CASSLPGQVHEQYF
TRBJ1-2	TRBD1	NA	TRBV10-3	TGTGCCATCTCGGACAGGGGGTTCTATGGCTACACCTTC	CAISDRGFYGYTF
TRBJ1-5	NA	NA	TRBV4-2	TGTGCCAGCAGCCAAGAGGTCAATCAGCCCCAGCATTTT	CASSQEVNQPQHF
TRBJ1-5	NA	NA	TRBV21-1	TGTGCCAGCAGCAAAGTAGGCAGGGGGTTGACTTGTAATCAGCCCCAGCATTTT	CASSKVGRGLTCNQPQHF
TRBJ2-5	NA	once	TRBV7-3	TGTGCCAGCAGCTCTGAAGAGACCCAGTACTTC	CASSSEETQYF
TRBJ2-7	NA	NA	TRBV6-5	TGTGCCAGCAGTTACTTCAGGGAACACGAGCAGTACTTC	CASSYFREHEQYF
TRBJ1-1	NA	NA	TRBV10-3	TGTGCCATCAGTGCTCGGGAAACTGAAGCTTTCTTT	CAISARETEAFF
TRBJ1-5	NA	NA	TRBV6-1	TGTGCCAGCAGCCCAGACAAGGGGACCAATCAGCCCCAGCATTTT	CASSPDKGTNQPQHF
TRBJ1-5	NA	NA	TRBV18	TGTGCCAGCTCCCGAAGGGAGACTAGCCCCCAGCATTTT	CASSRRETSPQHF
TRBJ2-7	NA	NA	TRBV21-1	TGTGCCAGCAGCAAAGGGGTCTGTGGGGGCTCCTACGAGCAGTACTTC	CASSKGVCGGSYEQYF
TRBJ1-1	NA	NA	TRBV6-1	TGTGCCAGCAGTGGAAGGGACGTAGGAGCTTTCTTT	CASSGRDVGAFF
TRBJ2-3	NA	NA	TRBV6-5	TGTGCCAGCAGTTCCCGGAAACCTAGCACAGATACGCAGTATTTT	CASSSRKPSTDTQYF
TRBJ2-1	TRBD2	NA	TRBV5-4	TGTGCCAGCAGCCCGGACCTAGCGGACAATGAGCAGTTCTTC	CASSPDLADNEQFF
TRBJ1-2	NA	NA	TRBV16	TGTGCCAGCAGCCCCCCGGCGGGGGACTATGGCTACACCTTC	CASSPPAGDYGYTF
TRBJ2-1	TRBD2	NA	TRBV2	TGTGCCAGCAGTGAGTCTAGCGGGGGCTTCTACAATGAGCAGTTCTTC	CASSESSGGFYNEQFF
TRBJ2-1	TRBD1	NA	TRBV7-2	TGTGCCAGCAGCACGGACAGGGGCCTCAATGAGCAGTTCTTC	CASSTDRGLNEQFF
TRBJ1-2	TRBD1	NA	TRBV28	TGTGCCAGCAGTCGCCGGGACAGGGGTTATGGCTACACCTTC	CASSRRDRGYGYTF
TRBJ2-2	TRBD1	NA	TRBV7-8	TGTGCCAGCAGCAAACAGGGGGCAACCGGGGAGCTGTTTTTT	CASSKQGATGELFF
TRBJ2-7	NA	NA	TRBV11-1	TGTGCCAGCAGCCCGGGGGACGCCCGCGGCGAGCAGTACTTC	CASSPGDARGEQYF
TRBJ2-1	TRBD2	NA	TRBV7-9	TGTGCCAGCAGCTTAAGGACTAGCGGGAGCCATGAGCAGTTCTTC	CASSLRTSGSHEQFF
TRBJ2-4	NA	NA	TRBV6-1	TGTGCCAGCAGCTCGCAGGCATTAGCCAAAAACATTCAGTACTTC	CASSSQALAKNIQYF
TRBJ2-5	NA	once	TRBV7-3	TGTGCCAGCAGCTGGGGTCGACAAGAGACCCAGTACTTC	CASSWGRQETQYF
TRBJ2-1	NA	NA	TRBV4-1	TGCGCCAGCTCCTCGAGGGACAATGAGCAGTTCTTC	CASSSRDNEQFF
TRBJ2-7	TRBD1	NA	TRBV19	TGTGCCAGTAGTTCCCGGGACAGGTTATACGAGCAGTACTTC	CASSSRDRLYEQYF